This T cell receptor (beta chain) was recorded in a study of T cell repertoires in cytomegalovirus infection. Study summary: Alongside well-studied HLA-B-restricted CMV epitopes, recently identified HLA-C-restricted CMV epitopes were also used. Public TCR beta signatures were indicative of both CMV infection and a matching HLA type.

Points from the study as a whole: It was HLA-C-restricted CMV-specific TCR beta clonotypes that dominated the response ex vivo. Cumulated frequencies of public TCR beta families served to identify carriers of CMV plus the relevant HLA.

In regard to this clonotype: Its cognate antigen is unknown.

TCRdb re-analysed the reads in MiXCR, keeping a single row per CDR3 protein. The sample lists around 340,000 distinct CDR3 sequences; about 27% were seen once. This CDR3 contains 15 residues. V was pared by 1 base and J by 3 bases, with 15 bases between. The germline V gene has CDR1 GTSNPN and CDR2 SVGIG (reference sequence). The V and J genes are TRBV30 and TRBJ1-1; a weak D match, TRBD1 (5 bases). The receptor's source is a human donor in good health (CMV status not recorded). Some clones in this sample may be carry-over from other donors' samples. This specimen was cultured PBMCs, taken from culture after CMV antigen stimulation. This CDR3 is CAWSEGVVSHTEAFF. CDR3 nucleotides: TGTGCCTGGAGTGAAGGGGTTGTTAGTCACACTGAAGCTTTCTTT. The whole variable domain, filled in from reference TRBV30 and TRBJ1-1, reads SQTIHQWPATLVQPVGSPLSLECTVEGTSNPNLYWYRQAAGRGLQLLFYSVGIGQISSEVPQNLSASRPQDRQFILSSKKLLLSDSGFYLCAWSEGVVSHTEAFFGQGTRLTVV.